These T cell receptor beta chains were read from a single sample in a study of blood T cell repertoires in COVID-19. Data came from immunoSEQ multiplex PCR; TCRdb stores just in-frame clones and leaves some out. There are roughly 42,000 clones in the sample; roughly 80% occur only once, and 33% lies in the top ten. The sequenced material came from peripheral blood. The receptors shown here come from a woman of 80 years or more with acute or convalescent COVID-19. The CDR3 runs from the conserved cysteine through the conserved F or W. Fields, in order: V gene, D gene, J gene, clone size, CDR3 DNA, CDR3 protein. A D gene is named only where the DNA matches it firmly. Clone size is not always given. Where it is, it says once, few, many or a class for expanded clones.

TRBV5-1	.	TRBJ1-1	.	TGCGCCAGCACCATGACAGGACAGAACACTGAAGCTTTCTTT	CASTMTGQNTEAFF
TRBV10-1	.	TRBJ2-2	.	TGCGCCAGCACTGGCGGTCCCAACACCGGGGAGCTGTTTTTT	CASTGGPNTGELFF
TRBV5-1	TRBD2	TRBJ2-3	.	TGCGCCAGCAGCACCGGACTAGTTAGCACAGATACGCAGTATTTT	CASSTGLVSTDTQYF
TRBV5-5	TRBD1	TRBJ1-1	.	TGTGCCAGCAGCCCGGCAGGGGGAGATGAAGCTTTCTTT	CASSPAGGDEAFF
TRBV18	.	TRBJ2-3	.	TGTGCCAGCTCACCGCAACAGGGCGCGATAAGCACAGATACGCAGTATTTT	CASSPQQGAISTDTQYF
TRBV6-2/TRBV6-3	.	TRBJ2-5	.	TGTGCCAGCAGTGAGGTACGGGGGTCGTGGGAGACCCAGTACTTC	CASSEVRGSWETQYF
TRBV5-1	TRBD2	TRBJ2-1	.	TGCGCCAGCAGCCACCTAGGAGGGAGGGCCCTCGGGAATGAGCAGTTCTTC	CASSHLGGRALGNEQFF
TRBV7-3	TRBD2	TRBJ2-1	.	TGTGCCAGCAGCGACGGACTAGCGGGATCAAATGAGCAGTTCTTC	CASSDGLAGSNEQFF
TRBV4-1	.	TRBJ1-2	.	TGCGCCAGCAGCCAAGATCCCGCCGGGACATATACGACTTTCGGCTATGGCTACACCTTC	CASSQDPAGTYTTFGYGYTF
TRBV16	.	TRBJ1-1	.	TGTGCCAGCAGCCAATCTGGCACAGGGAACACTGAAGCTTTCTTT	CASSQSGTGNTEAFF
TRBV12-5	TRBD1	TRBJ2-1	.	TGTGCTAGTGGGGGACAGGGGAGATCTGAGCAGTTCTTC	CASGGQGRSEQFF
TRBV7-2	.	TRBJ2-5	.	TGTGCCAGCAGCTCCAGCGATCGCGGGGCCCAGTACTTC	CASSSSDRGAQYF
TRBV7-2	TRBD2	TRBJ2-5	.	TGTGCCAGCAGCTTTCAGGGCGGGAGAGAGACCCAGTACTTC	CASSFQGGRETQYF
TRBV5-4	.	TRBJ1-3	.	TGTGCCAGCAGCTTAGGGGGGGACCGCTCTGGAAACACCATATATTTT	CASSLGGDRSGNTIYF
TRBV9	TRBD2	TRBJ2-1	.	TGTGCCAGCAGCGTAGGCCCGGGAGGGCGGGATCAGGCCAATGAGCAGTTCTTC	CASSVGPGGRDQANEQFF
TRBV30	.	TRBJ2-3	once	TGTGCCTGGAGTGTAGATCCTAGCGGCACAGATACGCAGTATTTT	CAWSVDPSGTDTQYF
TRBV7-2	TRBD2	TRBJ2-7	.	TGTGCCAGCAGCCTGACTAGCGTCTCCTACGAGCAGTACTTC	CASSLTSVSYEQYF
TRBV9	.	TRBJ1-1	.	TGTGCCAGCAGCGTAGGCGGCGGGGGCCTGAACACTGAAGCTTTCTTT	CASSVGGGGLNTEAFF
TRBV7-8	.	TRBJ2-5	once	TGTGCCAGCAGCCCCGACAGACCGGTGGAAGAGACCCAGTACTTC	CASSPDRPVEETQYF
TRBV18	.	TRBJ1-4	.	TGTGCCAGCTCCTCCCCGGCGGCAACTAATGAAAAACTGTTTTTT	CASSSPAATNEKLFF
TRBV5-1	TRBD2	TRBJ2-2	.	TGCGCCAGCCTCGCGGGAGGGTTCACCGGGGAGCTGTTTTTT	CASLAGGFTGELFF
TRBV19	TRBD1	TRBJ1-1	.	TGTGCCAGTAGTAGTCTCAACAGGGGAGTCAACACTGAAGCTTTCTTT	CASSSLNRGVNTEAFF
TRBV9	.	TRBJ2-7	.	TGTGCCAGCAGCGTTTCCCTAGGAGCCGGGGAGCAGTACTTC	CASSVSLGAGEQYF
TRBV5-1	.	TRBJ1-4	.	TGCGCCAGCAGCTCGTTTAGTTATCGTGAAAAACTGTTTTTT	CASSSFSYREKLFF
TRBV27	TRBD1	TRBJ2-3	.	TGTGCCAGCAGCGACCCGGGACAGAGAATCACAGATACGCAGTATTTT	CASSDPGQRITDTQYF
TRBV11-2	TRBD1	TRBJ1-2	few	TGTGCCAGCAGTAACAGGGGTAACTATGGCTACACCTTC	CASSNRGNYGYTF
TRBV9	TRBD2	TRBJ2-2	.	TGTGCCAGCAGCCCAACCGGAACTAGCGGGAGATCAGGCGGGGAGCTGTTTTTT	CASSPTGTSGRSGGELFF
TRBV6-2/TRBV6-3	.	TRBJ2-7	.	TGTGCCAGCAGTTACGCCCCGAAGGGCGGGATCAAGAGCGAGCAGTACTTC	CASSYAPKGGIKSEQYF
TRBV6-5	.	TRBJ1-2	once	TGTGCCAGCAGCCCGGGGGTCCAGTGGGGCTACACCTTC	CASSPGVQWGYTF
TRBV5-4	.	TRBJ1-2	few	TGTGCCAGCAGCGAGGGTCTGAGGGGGAGCGGCGGCTACACCTTC	CASSEGLRGSGGYTF
TRBV7-9	TRBD2	TRBJ2-5	few	TGTGCCAGCAGCTTCGGGGGGGCCGAGGCAGAGACCCAGTACTTC	CASSFGGAEAETQYF
TRBV2	TRBD1	TRBJ1-5	.	TGTGCCAGCAGGGGTTCCAGGGGGAAGAATCAGCCCCAGCATTTT	CASRGSRGKNQPQHF
TRBV7-2	TRBD1	TRBJ1-2	.	TGTGCCAGCAGCTTTTTGACAGGGGAAGGCTACACCTTC	CASSFLTGEGYTF
TRBV6-5	.	TRBJ2-7	.	TGTGCCAGCAGTTACTCAGCCCAAGGGGGTTTCGAGCAGTACTTC	CASSYSAQGGFEQYF
TRBV3-1/TRBV3-2	.	TRBJ1-4	.	TGTGCCAGCAGCCTGGAGGGAAGACTGTTTTTT	CASSLEGRLFF
TRBV24-1	TRBD2	TRBJ2-3	once	TGTGCCACCAGTGATTCGGGGGCGGGAGGGAGCACAGATACGCAGTATTTT	CATSDSGAGGSTDTQYF
TRBV5-1	TRBD2	TRBJ2-7	.	TGCGCCAGCAGCTTGGTAGCGGGAGGTGAGGAGCAGTACTTC	CASSLVAGGEEQYF